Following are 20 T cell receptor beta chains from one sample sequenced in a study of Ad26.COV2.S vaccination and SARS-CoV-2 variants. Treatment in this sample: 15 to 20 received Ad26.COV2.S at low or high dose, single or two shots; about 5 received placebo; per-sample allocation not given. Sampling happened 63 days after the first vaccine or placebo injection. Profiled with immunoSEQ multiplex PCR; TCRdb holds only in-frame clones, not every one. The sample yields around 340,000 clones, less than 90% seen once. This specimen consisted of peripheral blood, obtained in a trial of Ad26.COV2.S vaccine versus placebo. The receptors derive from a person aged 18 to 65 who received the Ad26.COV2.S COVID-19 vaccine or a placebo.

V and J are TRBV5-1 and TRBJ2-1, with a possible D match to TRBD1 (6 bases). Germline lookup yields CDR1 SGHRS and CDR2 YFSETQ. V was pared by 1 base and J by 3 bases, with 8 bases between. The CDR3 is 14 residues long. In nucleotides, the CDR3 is TGCGCCAGCAGCTTGTCGGGACACTACAATGAGCAGTTCTTC. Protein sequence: CASSLSGHYNEQFF. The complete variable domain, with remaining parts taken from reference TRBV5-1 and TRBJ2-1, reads KAGVTQTPRYLIKTRGQQVTLSCSPISGHRSVSWYQQTPGQGLQFLFEYFSETQRNKGNFPGRFSGRQFSNSRSEMNVSTLELGDSALYLCASSLSGHYNEQFFGPGTRLTVL.

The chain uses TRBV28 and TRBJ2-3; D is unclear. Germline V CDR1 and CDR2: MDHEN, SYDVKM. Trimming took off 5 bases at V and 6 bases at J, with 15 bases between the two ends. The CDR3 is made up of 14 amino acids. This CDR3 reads CASSPSLLLDTQYF. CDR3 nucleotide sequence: TGTGCCAGCAGTCCTAGTTTATTATTGGATACGCAGTATTTT.

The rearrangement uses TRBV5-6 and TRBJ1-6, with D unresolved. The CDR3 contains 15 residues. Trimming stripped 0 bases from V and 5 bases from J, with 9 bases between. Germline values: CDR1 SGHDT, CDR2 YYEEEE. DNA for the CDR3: TGTGCCAGCAGCTTGGCGCTAACGGATAATTCACCCCTCCACTTT. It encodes CASSLALTDNSPLHF.

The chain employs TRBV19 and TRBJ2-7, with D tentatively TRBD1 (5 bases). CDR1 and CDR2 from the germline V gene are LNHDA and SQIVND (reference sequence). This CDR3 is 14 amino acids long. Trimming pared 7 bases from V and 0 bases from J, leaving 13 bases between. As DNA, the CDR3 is TGTGCCAGTACTCGGACATCCCGCTCCTACGAGCAGTACTTC. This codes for CASTRTSRSYEQYF.

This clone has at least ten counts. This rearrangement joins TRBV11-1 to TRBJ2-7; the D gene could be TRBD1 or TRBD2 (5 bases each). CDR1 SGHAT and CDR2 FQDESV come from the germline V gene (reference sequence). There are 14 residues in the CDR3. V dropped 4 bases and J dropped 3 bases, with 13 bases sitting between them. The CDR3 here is CASSSGPSGYEQYF. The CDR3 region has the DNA TGTGCCAGCAGCTCGGGACCAAGCGGCTACGAGCAGTACTTC. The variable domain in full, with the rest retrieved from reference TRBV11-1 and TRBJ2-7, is EAEVAQSPRYKITEKSQAVAFWCDPISGHATLYWYRQILGQGPELLVQFQDESVVDDSQLPKDRFSAERLKGVDSTLKIQPAELGDSAMYLCASSSGPSGYEQYFGPGTRLTVT.

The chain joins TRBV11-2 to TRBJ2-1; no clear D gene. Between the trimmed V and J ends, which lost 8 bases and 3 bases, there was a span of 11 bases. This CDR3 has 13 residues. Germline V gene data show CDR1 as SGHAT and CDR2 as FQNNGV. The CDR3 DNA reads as TGTGCCAGCGGGATGTCTAACTACAATGAGCAGTTCTTC. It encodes CASGMSNYNEQFF.

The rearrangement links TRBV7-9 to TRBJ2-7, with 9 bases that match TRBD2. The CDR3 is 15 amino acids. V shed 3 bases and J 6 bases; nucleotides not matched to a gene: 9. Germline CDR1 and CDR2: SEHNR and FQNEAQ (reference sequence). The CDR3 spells CASSFPGTSSAEQYF. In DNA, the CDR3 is TGTGCCAGCAGCTTCCCAGGGACTAGCAGTGCCGAGCAGTACTTC.

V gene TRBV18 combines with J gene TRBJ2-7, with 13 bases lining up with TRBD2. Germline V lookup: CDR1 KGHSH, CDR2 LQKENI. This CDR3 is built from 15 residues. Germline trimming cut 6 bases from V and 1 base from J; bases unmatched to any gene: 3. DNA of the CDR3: TGTGCCAGCTCTCCGGGACTAGCGGGATCCTACGAGCAGTACTTC. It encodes CASSPGLAGSYEQYF.

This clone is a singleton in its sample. This chain's CDR3 is CASSLGPRRNTEAFF. The CDR3 nucleotides read TGTGCCAGCAGCTTAGGTCCACGACGGAACACTGAAGCTTTCTTT. The chain has TRBV7-8 and TRBJ1-1; D call uncertain. Per the germline V gene, CDR1 is SGHVS and CDR2 is FQNEAQ. The CDR3 length is 15 residues. The V and J ends lost 1 base and 1 base respectively, with 10 bases between them. Complete variable domain (other parts from reference TRBV7-8 and TRBJ1-1): GAGVSQSPRYKVAKRGQDVALRCDPISGHVSLFWYQQALGQGPEFLTYFQNEAQLDKSGLPSDRFFAERPEGSVSTLKIQRTQQEDSAVYLCASSLGPRRNTEAFFGQGTRLTVV.

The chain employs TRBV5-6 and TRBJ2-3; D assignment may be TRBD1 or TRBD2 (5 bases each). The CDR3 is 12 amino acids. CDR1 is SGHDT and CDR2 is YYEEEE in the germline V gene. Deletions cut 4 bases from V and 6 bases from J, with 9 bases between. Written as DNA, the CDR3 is TGTGCCAGCAGCCCCGAGGGGGATACGCAGTATTTT. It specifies CASSPEGDTQYF.

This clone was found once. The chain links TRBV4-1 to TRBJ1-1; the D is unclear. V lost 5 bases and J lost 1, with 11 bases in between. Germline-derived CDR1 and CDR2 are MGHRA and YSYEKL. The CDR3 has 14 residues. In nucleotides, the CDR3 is TGCGCCAGCAGCTCCCGACAAGGGAACACTGAAGCTTTCTTT. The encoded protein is CASSSRQGNTEAFF.

The CDR3 reads CASSSGQALGETQYF. CDR3 coding DNA: TGTGCCAGCAGTTCCGGACAGGCCCTTGGGGAGACCCAGTACTTC. The rearrangement joins TRBV6-5 to TRBJ2-5, with 7 bases matching TRBD1. The CDR3 sequence is 15 residues long. Germline-derived CDR1 and CDR2 are MNHEY and SVGAGI. Trimming removed 4 bases from V and 5 bases from J; junction bases left unmatched: 10.

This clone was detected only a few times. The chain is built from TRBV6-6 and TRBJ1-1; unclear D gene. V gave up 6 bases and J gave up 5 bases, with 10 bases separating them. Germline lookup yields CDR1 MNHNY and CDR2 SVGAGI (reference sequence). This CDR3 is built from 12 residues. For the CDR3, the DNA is TGTGCCAGCAGCCAAGGAGGGACTGAAGCTTTCTTT. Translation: CASSQGGTEAFF.

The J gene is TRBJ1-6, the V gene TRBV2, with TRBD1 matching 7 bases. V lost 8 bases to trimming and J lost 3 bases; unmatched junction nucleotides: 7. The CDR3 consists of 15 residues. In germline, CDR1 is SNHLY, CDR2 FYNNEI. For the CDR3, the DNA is TGTGCCAGCTCCGGGACAGCTTTCTATAATTCACCCCTCCACTTT. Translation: CASSGTAFYNSPLHF.

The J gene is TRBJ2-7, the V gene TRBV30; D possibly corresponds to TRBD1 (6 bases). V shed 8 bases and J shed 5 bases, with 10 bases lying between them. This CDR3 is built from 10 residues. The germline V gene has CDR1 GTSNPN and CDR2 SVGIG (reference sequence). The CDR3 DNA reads TGTGCCGGGGGCCTCAACGAGCAGTACTTC. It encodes CAGGLNEQYF.

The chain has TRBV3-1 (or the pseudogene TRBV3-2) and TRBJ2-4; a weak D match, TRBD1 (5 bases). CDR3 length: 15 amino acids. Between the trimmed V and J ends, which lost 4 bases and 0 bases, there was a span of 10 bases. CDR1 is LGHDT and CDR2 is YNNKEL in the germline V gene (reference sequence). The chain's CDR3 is CASSLETGAKNIQYF. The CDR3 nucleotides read TGTGCCAGCAGCCTAGAAACAGGAGCCAAAAACATTCAGTACTTC.

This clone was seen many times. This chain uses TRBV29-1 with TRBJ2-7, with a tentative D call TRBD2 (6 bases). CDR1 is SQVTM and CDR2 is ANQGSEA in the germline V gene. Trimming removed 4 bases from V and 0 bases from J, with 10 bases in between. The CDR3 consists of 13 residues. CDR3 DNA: TGCAGCGTTGGAGGAGGGTCCTCCTACGAGCAGTACTTC. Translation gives CSVGGGSSYEQYF.

The chain's CDR3 is CASSYTMKDTEAFF. For the CDR3, the DNA is TGTGCCAGCAGCTACACGATGAAGGACACTGAAGCTTTCTTT. This chain joins TRBV6-5 and TRBJ1-1; the D is unclear. CDR1 is MNHEY and CDR2 is SVGAGI in the germline V gene. The length of the CDR3 is 14 residues. V lost 6 bases and J 3 bases, leaving 14 bases between the germline ends.

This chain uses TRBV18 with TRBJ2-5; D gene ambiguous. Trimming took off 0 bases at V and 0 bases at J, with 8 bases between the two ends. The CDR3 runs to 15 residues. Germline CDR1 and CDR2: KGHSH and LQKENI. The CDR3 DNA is TGTGCCAGCTCACCACCGTCGGGTAACCAAGAGACCCAGTACTTC. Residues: CASSPPSGNQETQYF.

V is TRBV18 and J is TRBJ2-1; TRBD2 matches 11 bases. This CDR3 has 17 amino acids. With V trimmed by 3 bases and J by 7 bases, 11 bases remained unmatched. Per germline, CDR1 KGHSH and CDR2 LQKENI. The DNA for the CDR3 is TGTGCCAGCTCACCGCCTTTTATTAGCGGGAGGGGTAATGAGCAGTTCTTC. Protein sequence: CASSPPFISGRGNEQFF.